This T cell receptor beta chain was obtained from a study of beta chain features in type 1 diabetes. Study-wide context: All of the samples together had more than 95 million sorted cells examined.

The CDR3 sequence is 15 residues long. V lost 2 bases and J 4 bases, leaving 13 bases between the germline ends. From germline, CDR1 is MNHEY and CDR2 SVGAGI. All of the isolated RNA was reverse transcribed, so expressed TCRB transcripts were sequenced. Sequencing was performed with immunoSEQ multiplex PCR; in TCRdb, only in-frame clones are kept and a portion is missing. In the table there are 120,000 to 150,000 clones, roughly a tenth of which are singletons. One heparinised blood draw averaging around 0.12 L was given by each donor. The source of this sequence is a man between 18 and 29 years old in good health. What was sequenced was naive CD4+ T cells from blood. V usage is TRBV6-5 and J usage is TRBJ2-3; D perhaps matches TRBD2 (7 bases). CDR3 nucleotide sequence: TGTGCCAGCAGTTACCACGGGGGGCGCGCAGATACGCAGTATTTT. It yields the protein CASSYHGGRADTQYF.